This is a list of T cell receptor beta chains from one sample in a study. Each CDR3 protein is one row after TCRdb ran MiXCR on the 5' RACE reads. The data hold roughly 54,000 distinct CDR3 sequences, with 17% observed a single time. The specimen sequenced was naive CD4+ T cells sorted from blood. The receptors were gathered from a female donor with breast cancer. CDR3s include the opening cysteine and the closing phenylalanine or tryptophan. The D gene is left open where the match is weak. A row's size may be missing; if present it is once, few, many or a size class.

v_gene,abundance,j_gene,d_gene,CDR3aa,CDR3nt
TRBV5-1,NA,TRBJ1-4,NA,CASSRGSHNEKLFF,TGCGCCAGCAGCCGGGGCAGCCATAATGAAAAACTGTTTTTT
TRBV7-9,many,TRBJ2-1,TRBD2,CASKGLAGVDEQFF,TGTGCCAGCAAGGGACTAGCGGGAGTTGATGAGCAGTTCTTC
TRBV15,few,TRBJ2-1,NA,CATSRGRSSYNEQFF,TGTGCCACCAGCAGGGGTAGGAGCTCCTACAATGAGCAGTTCTTC
TRBV29-1,NA,TRBJ1-1,NA,CGVKVGAPDTEAFF,TGCGGCGTGAAGGTGGGGGCGCCGGACACTGAAGCTTTCTTT
TRBV7-2,many,TRBJ2-7,NA,CASSFGNFYEQYF,TGTGCCAGCAGCTTCGGCAATTTCTACGAGCAGTACTTC
TRBV6-1,few,TRBJ2-1,TRBD2,CASTVGLAWSEQFF,TGTGCCAGCACGGTTGGACTAGCGTGGAGTGAGCAGTTCTTC
TRBV20-1,many,TRBJ2-3,TRBD1,CSADRADTQYF,TGCAGTGCTGACAGGGCCGATACGCAGTATTTT
TRBV29-1,many,TRBJ2-5,NA,CSGRGWKETQYF,TGCAGCGGCCGCGGATGGAAAGAGACCCAGTACTTC
TRBV20-1,few,TRBJ1-6,NA,CSARSGGSASPLHF,TGCAGTGCTAGAAGTGGGGGTTCTGCTTCACCCCTCCACTTT
TRBV5-1,many,TRBJ2-7,NA,CASSLVSAYEQYF,TGCGCCAGCAGCTTGGTCTCTGCCTACGAGCAGTACTTC
TRBV5-1,NA,TRBJ1-1,NA,CASSSGANTEAFF,TGCGCCAGCAGCTCTGGGGCGAACACTGAAGCTTTCTTT
TRBV20-1,NA,TRBJ1-2,NA,CSARAGIAYGYTF,TGCAGTGCTAGAGCCGGGATAGCCTATGGCTACACCTTC
TRBV29-1,few,TRBJ2-7,NA,CSAEDRRKGNSYEQYF,TGCAGCGCTGAAGATCGGAGGAAGGGTAACTCCTACGAGCAGTACTTC
TRBV29-1,many,TRBJ2-1,TRBD1,CSVESHRDRGYNEQFF,TGCAGCGTTGAATCCCACCGGGACAGGGGCTACAATGAGCAGTTCTTC
TRBV15,NA,TRBJ2-7,NA,CATSRGTDSYEQYF,TGTGCCACCAGCAGAGGTACAGACTCCTACGAGCAGTACTTC
TRBV5-1,many,TRBJ2-5,NA,CASSLDGIQETQYF,TGCGCCAGCAGCTTGGATGGGATTCAAGAGACCCAGTACTTC
TRBV7-9,NA,TRBJ1-3,NA,CDLCTIYF,TGCGACCTTTGCACCATATATTTT
TRBV6-1,NA,TRBJ1-1,NA,CASSDEPPRGTEAFF,TGTGCCAGCAGTGATGAACCTCCCAGAGGCACTGAAGCTTTCTTT
TRBV5-1,many,TRBJ2-1,TRBD2,CASSLGGGPSGSTFF,TGCGCCAGCAGCTTGGGGGGGGGCCCCAGCGGGAGTACGTTCTTC
TRBV5-1,many,TRBJ2-1,NA,CASSYSSSSYNEQFF,TGCGCCAGCAGCTATTCGAGCAGCTCCTACAATGAGCAGTTCTTC
TRBV5-1,NA,TRBJ1-1,NA,CASSLAGTPRTSTEAFF,TGCGCCAGCAGCTTGGCAGGGACACCACGAACAAGCACTGAAGCTTTCTTT
TRBV4-2,NA,TRBJ2-2,TRBD2,CASSQFSGRGTGELFF,TGTGCCAGCAGCCAATTTAGCGGGAGAGGAACCGGGGAGCTGTTTTTT
TRBV29-1,few,TRBJ2-2,TRBD1,CSVKGQGETGELFF,TGCAGCGTCAAGGGACAGGGAGAAACCGGGGAGCTGTTTTTT
TRBV12-3/TRBV12-4,few,TRBJ1-1,TRBD1,CASSLTGYTEAFF,TGTGCCAGCAGTTTGACAGGGTACACTGAAGCTTTCTTT
TRBV7-6,NA,TRBJ1-1,NA,CASSLVPQIHEAFF,TGTGCCAGCAGCTTAGTCCCCCAGATCCATGAAGCTTTCTTT
TRBV6-6,few,TRBJ2-3,TRBD2,CASRLGTSGPKAPTDTQYF,TGTGCCAGCAGGCTCGGGACTAGCGGGCCCAAAGCCCCTACAGATACGCAGTATTTT
TRBV7-6,few,TRBJ2-1,NA,CASSLAGRVGNEQFF,TGTGCCAGCAGCTTAGCGGGCAGGGTAGGAAATGAGCAGTTCTTC
TRBV7-2,many,TRBJ2-7,TRBD2,CASSESGTRSYEQYF,TGTGCCAGCAGCGAGAGCGGGACTAGATCCTACGAGCAGTACTTC
TRBV7-9,NA,TRBJ2-1,NA,CASSGRSGLAFYEQFF,TGTGCCAGCAGCGGCCGTTCGGGTCTAGCTTTCTATGAGCAGTTCTTC
TRBV24-1,NA,TRBJ2-7,TRBD1,CATRPGQGSDEQYF,TGTGCCACGAGACCGGGACAGGGGTCCGACGAGCAGTACTTC
TRBV9,NA,TRBJ2-5,NA,CASSVAGGKTQYF,TGTGCCAGCAGCGTAGCCGGGGGCAAGACCCAGTACTTC